This TCR beta chain was captured by sequencing in a study of T-cell memory formation after mild COVID-19. Study as a whole: In these data, TCR clusters were largely donor specific.

The sample holds a few counts of this clonotype. As yet, its antigen is unknown. CDR3 size: 17 residues. Trimming left V 0 bases short and J 0 bases short, with 12 bases between. Germline CDR1 reads SGHVS; CDR2 reads FNYEAQ. General study points: CD8+ contracting clones occupied EMRA, while CD4+ ones occupied mainly CM and EM. A balance of CD4 and CD8 characterized clones contracting day 15 to 85, whereas later expanders leaned CD4+.

Constant-segment primers served in 5'RACE that generated TCR alpha and TCR beta cDNA libraries bearing sample barcodes and UMIs. MiXCR was run by TCRdb on the 5' RACE reads, yielding one entry per CDR3 protein. The table shows over 70,000 distinct CDR3 sequences, with roughly an eighth occurring only once. The TCR sequence derives from an adult woman who had mild COVID-19 (a few samples of this study predate the infection). Cell type and time point are not known. The chain combines TRBV7-6 with TRBJ2-1, with D possibly matching TRBD2 (6 bases). The sequencing sample was made of PBMCs or a T cell subset sorted from them (not recorded which). The CDR3: CASSLAGGESSYNEQFF. CDR3 bases: TGTGCCAGCAGCTTAGCGGGCGGGGAGAGCTCCTACAATGAGCAGTTCTTC.